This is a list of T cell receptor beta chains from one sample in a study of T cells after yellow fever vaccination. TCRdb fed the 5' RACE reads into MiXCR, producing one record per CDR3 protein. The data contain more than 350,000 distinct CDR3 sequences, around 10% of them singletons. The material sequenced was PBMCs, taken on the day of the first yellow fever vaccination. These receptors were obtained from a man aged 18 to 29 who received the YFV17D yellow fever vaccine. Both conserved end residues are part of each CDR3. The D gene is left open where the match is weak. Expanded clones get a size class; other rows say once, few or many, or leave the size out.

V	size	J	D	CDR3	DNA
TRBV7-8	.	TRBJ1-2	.	CASSMTDNYGYTF	TGTGCCAGCAGCATGACAGATAACTATGGCTACACCTTC
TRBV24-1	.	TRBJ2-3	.	CATSLGGRSADTQYF	TGTGCCACCAGTCTTGGGGGGAGATCCGCAGATACGCAGTATTTT
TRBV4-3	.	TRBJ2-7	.	CASSQARISEQYF	TGCGCCAGCAGCCAAGCAAGGATTTCCGAGCAGTACTTC
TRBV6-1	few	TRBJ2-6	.	CASSVRGSGANVLTF	TGTGCCAGCAGTGTAAGGGGTTCCGGGGCCAACGTCCTGACTTTC
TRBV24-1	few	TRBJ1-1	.	CATSDSGTGSMNTEAFF	TGTGCCACCAGTGATTCGGGGACTGGTAGTATGAACACTGAAGCTTTCTTT
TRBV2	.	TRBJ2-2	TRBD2	CAFSSGLAGGSNTGELFF	TGTGCCTTCAGCTCCGGACTAGCGGGGGGCTCGAACACCGGGGAGCTGTTTTTT
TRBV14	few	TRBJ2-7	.	CASSPGTPYEQYF	TGTGCCAGCAGCCCCGGGACTCCCTACGAGCAGTACTTC
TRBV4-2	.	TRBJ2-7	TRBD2	CASSQRTSEFYEQYF	TGTGCCAGCAGCCAACGGACTAGCGAGTTCTACGAGCAGTACTTC
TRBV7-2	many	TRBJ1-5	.	CASSLTVNQPQHF	TGTGCCAGCAGCTTAACAGTTAATCAGCCCCAGCATTTT
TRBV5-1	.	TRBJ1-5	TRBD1	CASSSGDSSNQPQHF	TGCGCCAGCAGCTCGGGGGACAGTAGCAATCAGCCCCAGCATTTT
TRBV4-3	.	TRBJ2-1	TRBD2	CASSQGRGGDNEQFF	TGCGCCAGCAGCCAAGGGCGGGGGGGGGACAATGAGCAGTTCTTC
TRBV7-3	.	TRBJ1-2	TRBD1	CASSSETGIEGYTF	TGTGCCAGCAGCTCGGAGACAGGGATAGAGGGCTACACCTTC
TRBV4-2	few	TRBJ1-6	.	CASSPMKGDLNNSPLHF	TGTGCCAGCAGCCCCATGAAGGGGGACCTTAATAATTCACCCCTCCACTTT
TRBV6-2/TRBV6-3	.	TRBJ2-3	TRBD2	CASNSGGEDTQYF	TGTGCCAGCAATAGCGGGGGCGAGGATACGCAGTATTTT
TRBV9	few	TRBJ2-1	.	CASSVQDSSYNEQFF	TGTGCCAGCAGCGTCCAGGACAGCTCCTACAATGAGCAGTTCTTC
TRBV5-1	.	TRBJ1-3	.	CASRPGPISGNTIYF	TGCGCCAGCAGACCGGGACCCATCTCTGGAAACACCATATATTTT
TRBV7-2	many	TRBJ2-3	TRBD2	CASSFVPLAGRDTQYF	TGTGCCAGCAGCTTTGTCCCTCTAGCGGGGAGGGATACGCAGTATTTT
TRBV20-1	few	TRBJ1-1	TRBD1	CSARALQGHWTEAFF	TGCAGTGCTAGAGCTTTACAGGGGCACTGGACTGAAGCTTTCTTT
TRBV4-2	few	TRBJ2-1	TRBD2	CASSKEPLAGPHNEQFF	TGTGCCAGCAGCAAAGAACCACTAGCGGGCCCCCACAATGAGCAGTTCTTC
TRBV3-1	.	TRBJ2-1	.	CASGQSHEQFF	TGTGCCAGCGGACAGTCCCATGAGCAGTTCTTC
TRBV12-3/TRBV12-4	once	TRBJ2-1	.	CASSWTIEQFF	TGTGCCAGCAGCTGGACGATTGAGCAGTTCTTC
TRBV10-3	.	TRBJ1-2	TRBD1	CAISEGQGAPFIYGYTF	TGTGCCATCAGTGAAGGACAGGGCGCACCATTTATCTATGGCTACACCTTC
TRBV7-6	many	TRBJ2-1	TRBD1	CASSVPGQGYNEQFF	TGTGCCAGCAGCGTTCCGGGACAGGGCTACAATGAGCAGTTCTTC
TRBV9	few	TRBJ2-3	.	CASSVEGTSTDTQYF	TGTGCCAGCAGCGTAGAGGGGACTAGCACAGATACGCAGTATTTT